Listed below are T cell receptor beta chains from one sample, sequenced in a study of shared clonotypes between healthy human individuals. The protocol was immunoSEQ multiplex PCR, while the TCRdb copy is restricted to in-frame clones and leaves out a portion. This repertoire shows under 750,000 clones, just under 75% found once; its top ten account for under 2%. What was sequenced was memory CD4+ T cells sorted from blood. The receptors originated from a woman in her twenties or thirties in good health. CDR3s include the opening cysteine and the closing phenylalanine or tryptophan. D genes are given only for firm matches.

>TRBJ2-4|TRBD1|TRBV7-9
CASSRDRELNIQYF
>TRBJ1-2|.|TRBV9
CASSEKSSPYGYTF
>TRBJ2-5|TRBD2|TRBV7-9
CASSSGLGSETQYF
>TRBJ1-1|.|TRBV7-9
CASSLGSGYNTEAFF
>TRBJ2-3|.|TRBV5-1
CASSLDIRGWSRVVSDTQYF
>TRBJ2-1|.|TRBV5-1
CASSFGGAARRNEQFF
>TRBJ2-7|TRBD1|TRBV11-2
CASSSRQGPGYEQYF
>TRBJ2-1|.|TRBV7-2
CASSLGGAGVREQFF
>TRBJ1-2|TRBD1|TRBV5-4
CASSLIGRGGPQGAKGYTF
>TRBJ1-5|TRBD1|TRBV2
CASSGTGRGNQPQHF
>TRBJ2-7|TRBD2|TRBV2
CASSPGLESGEQYF
>TRBJ2-7|.|TRBV30
CAWNRGTYEQYF
>TRBJ2-7|TRBD2|TRBV11-2
CASRSLAGGSEQYF
>TRBJ1-2|.|TRBV6-6
CASSFGQSTGISYTF
>TRBJ2-3|TRBD1|TRBV10-3
CAISEGQGARDTQYF
>TRBJ2-5|.|TRBV20-1
CSARVRGNQYF
>TRBJ2-3|TRBD2|TRBV4-1
CASSQEPSGRYDTQYF
>TRBJ2-5|TRBD1|TRBV5-6
CASSSTGKTQYF
>TRBJ1-4|.|TRBV18
CASSLRLGDYNEKLFF
>TRBJ2-5|TRBD1|TRBV11-3
CASSLTGGGFETQYF
>TRBJ1-2|.|TRBV5-4
CASSLETGRGYTF
>TRBJ2-7|TRBD2|TRBV6-5
CASSYSAGAGEQYF
>TRBJ2-7|TRBD1|TRBV6-1
CASSRQGAIGYEQYF
>TRBJ2-2|TRBD2|TRBV7-6
CASSLVSGTTNTGELFF
>TRBJ1-2|TRBD1|TRBV7-6
CASSSGQAKGYTF
>TRBJ2-5|.|TRBV30
CAWSGALQETQYF
>TRBJ2-1|TRBD2|TRBV10-1
CASSTGGRPYNEQFF
>TRBJ1-1|.|TRBV19
CASSWGEGTEAFF
>TRBJ1-1|.|TRBV6-6
CASSHRVTEAFF
>TRBJ1-1|.|TRBV6-6
CASSYREGNTEAFF
>TRBJ1-4|.|TRBV2
CASRPRVYEKLFF
>TRBJ1-5|.|TRBV27
CASSLSRTAYSNQPQHF
>TRBJ1-5|.|TRBV7-8
CASSIDPNQPQHF
>TRBJ2-3|.|TRBV19
CASSTRGRASTDTQYF
>TRBJ2-3|TRBD2|TRBV5-1
CASSPVGSGGAIDTQYF
>TRBJ2-7|.|TRBV7-9
CASSLAHSFESEQYF
>TRBJ1-4|.|TRBV28
CASDGDPPGKLFF
>TRBJ1-5|TRBD1|TRBV28
CASSFTVGTGGNQPQHF
>TRBJ1-3|.|TRBV18
CASSPPTGAGNTIYF
>TRBJ2-1|.|TRBV18
CASSPGSYNEQFF
>TRBJ2-7|.|TRBV5-1
CASSSSLGYEQYF
>TRBJ2-3|.|TRBV18
CASSPIGTSTDTQYF
>TRBJ1-5|.|TRBV7-8
CASSLGQSNQPQHF
>TRBJ1-5|TRBD1|TRBV19
CASSIGGQGANQPQHF
>TRBJ2-1|.|TRBV5-1
CASRTPIGGNEQFF
>TRBJ2-7|.|TRBV11-1
CASSETGTPLERYF
>TRBJ2-7|.|TRBV6-1
CASSEAFGQRAYEQYF
>TRBJ2-7|.|TRBV11-2
CASSLVQGSSYEQYF
>TRBJ2-4|TRBD1|TRBV19
CASSEGQTFSAKNIQYF
>TRBJ2-7|TRBD1|TRBV5-4
CASSFKRQGWYEQYF
>TRBJ2-3|.|TRBV4-1
CASSRLGYTQYF
>TRBJ1-1|.|TRBV6-1
CASSPRGHEAFF